Shown below are 4 T cell receptor beta chains from a single sample sequenced in a study of T cells in Graves' hyperthyroidism and ophthalmopathy. Amplified TCR beta CDR3 regions derived from RNA transcripts. The TCR CDR3 first-round RT-PCR relied on the HTBI primer set. TCRdb re-analysed the multiplex PCR reads in MiXCR, keeping a single row per CDR3 protein. In the table there are roughly 500,000 distinct CDR3 sequences, approximately 24% of which are singletons. Source material: blood. The source is a woman aged 25 to 39 with Graves' ophthalmopathy.

This clonotype was counted at least ten times. This chain connects TRBV25-1 to TRBJ1-1, with D perhaps TRBD1 (6 bases). With 3 bases removed from V and 8 bases from J, the gap between germline ends came to 13 bases. Germline CDR1 and CDR2: MGHDK and SYGVNS. The CDR3 totals 13 residues. Here the CDR3 DNA reads TGTGCCAGCAGTGAGCTTAGGACAGCCGAAGCTTTCTTT. This codes for CASSELRTAEAFF.

This clonotype turned up a few times. The rearrangement joins TRBV20-1 to TRBJ2-4; a possible D gene is TRBD2 (5 bases). V was trimmed by 0 bases and J by 6 bases, leaving 24 bases between them. This CDR3 comprises 18 residues. CDR1 is DFQATT, CDR2 SNEGSKA, per germline (reference sequence). CDR3 sequence: CSARDLYRTYKRPNIQYF. CDR3 DNA: TGCAGTGCTAGAGATCTCTATAGGACTTATAAACGGCCAAACATTCAGTACTTC.

This chain uses TRBV12-3 or TRBV12-4 with TRBJ2-7; 12 bases align to TRBD2. The CDR3 runs to 15 residues. V gave up 6 bases and J gave up 2 bases; unmatched junction bases: 5. DNA for the CDR3: TGTGCCAGCAGATCCTCTAGCGGGAGGGCCTACGAGCAGTACTTC. It specifies CASRSSSGRAYEQYF.

Many counts were recorded for this clonotype. This chain links TRBV6-2 or TRBV6-3 with TRBJ1-2; D not certain. Per the germline V gene, CDR1 is MNHEY and CDR2 is SVGEGT. V was cut by 6 bases and J by 8 bases, with 16 bases left in between. The CDR3 contains 13 residues. This chain's CDR3 is CASSRIKGGGYTF. The CDR3 DNA follows: TGTGCCAGCAGCCGGATAAAGGGAGGAGGCTACACCTTC.